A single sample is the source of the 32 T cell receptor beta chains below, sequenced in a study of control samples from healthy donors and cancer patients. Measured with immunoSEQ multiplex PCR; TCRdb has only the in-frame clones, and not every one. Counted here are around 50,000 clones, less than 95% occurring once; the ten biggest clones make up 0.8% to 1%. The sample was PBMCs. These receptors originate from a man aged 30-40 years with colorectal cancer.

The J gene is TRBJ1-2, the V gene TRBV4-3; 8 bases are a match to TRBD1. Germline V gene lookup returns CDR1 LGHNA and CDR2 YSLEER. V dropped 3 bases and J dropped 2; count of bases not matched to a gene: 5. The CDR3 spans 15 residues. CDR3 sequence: CASSQDRTGNYGYTF. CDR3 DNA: TGCGCCAGCAGCCAGGATCGGACAGGGAACTATGGCTACACCTTC.

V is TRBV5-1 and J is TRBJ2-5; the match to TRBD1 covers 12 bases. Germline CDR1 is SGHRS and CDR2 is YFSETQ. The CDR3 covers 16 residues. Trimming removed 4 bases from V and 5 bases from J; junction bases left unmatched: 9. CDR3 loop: CASSPRGQGAYETQYF. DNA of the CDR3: TGCGCCAGCAGCCCCAGGGGACAGGGGGCTTATGAGACCCAGTACTTC.

CDR3 in DNA: TGTGCCAGCAGCCCGGGACTAGCGGGGGGGATTGGCACAGATACGCAGTATTTT. Translation: CASSPGLAGGIGTDTQYF. The rearrangement joins TRBV5-4 to TRBJ2-3, with 16 bases that match TRBD2. The CDR3 length is 18 residues. Germline V gives CDR1 SGHNT, CDR2 YYREEE (reference sequence). Trimming removed 4 bases from V and 1 base from J; junction bases left unmatched: 6. The whole variable domain, filled in from reference TRBV5-4 and TRBJ2-3, reads ETGVTQSPTHLIKTRGQQVTLRCSSQSGHNTVSWYQQALGQGPQFIFQYYREEENGRGNFPPRFSGLQFPNYSSELNVNALELDDSALYLCASSPGLAGGIGTDTQYFGPGTRLTVL.

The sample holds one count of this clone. DNA for the CDR3: TGTGCCAGCAGCGCCCCCTCTAGCGGGGGGGCCACAGATACGCAGTATTTT. This sequence encodes CASSAPSSGGATDTQYF. V usage is TRBV9 and J usage is TRBJ2-3, with 12 bases identical to TRBD2. The CDR3 totals 17 residues. Germline V gene lookup returns CDR1 SGDLS and CDR2 YYNGEE. Losses at the gene ends were 3 bases for V and 2 bases for J; bases not matched to a gene: 7.

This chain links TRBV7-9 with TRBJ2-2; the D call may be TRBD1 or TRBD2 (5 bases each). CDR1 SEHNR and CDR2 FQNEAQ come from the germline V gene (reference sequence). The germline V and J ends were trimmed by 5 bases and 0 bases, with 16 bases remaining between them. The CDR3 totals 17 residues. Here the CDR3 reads CASSPGRGTSNTGELFF. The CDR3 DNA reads TGTGCCAGCAGCCCTGGAAGAGGGACGTCGAACACCGGGGAGCTGTTTTTT.

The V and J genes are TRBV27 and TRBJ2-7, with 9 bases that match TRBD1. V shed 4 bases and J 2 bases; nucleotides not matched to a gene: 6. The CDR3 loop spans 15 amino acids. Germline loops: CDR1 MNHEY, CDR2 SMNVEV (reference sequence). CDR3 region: CASSSTTGGTYEQYF. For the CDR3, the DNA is TGTGCCAGCAGTTCGACGACAGGGGGAACCTACGAGCAGTACTTC.

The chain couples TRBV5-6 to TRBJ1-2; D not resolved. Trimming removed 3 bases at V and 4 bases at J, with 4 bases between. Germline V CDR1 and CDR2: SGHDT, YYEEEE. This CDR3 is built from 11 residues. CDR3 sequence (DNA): TGTGCCAGCAGCTCGATCTATGGCTACACCTTC. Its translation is CASSSIYGYTF.

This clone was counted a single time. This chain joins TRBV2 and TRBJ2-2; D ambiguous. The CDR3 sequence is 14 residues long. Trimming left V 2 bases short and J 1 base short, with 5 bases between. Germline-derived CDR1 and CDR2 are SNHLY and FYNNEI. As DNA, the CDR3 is TGTGCCAGCAGTGAACAAGAGAACACCGGGGAGCTGTTTTTT. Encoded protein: CASSEQENTGELFF.

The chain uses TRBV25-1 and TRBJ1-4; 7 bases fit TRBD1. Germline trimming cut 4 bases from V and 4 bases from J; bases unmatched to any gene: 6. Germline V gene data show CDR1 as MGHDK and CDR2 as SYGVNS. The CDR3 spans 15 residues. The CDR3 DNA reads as TGTGCCAGCAGTGCTCGACAGGGCTATAATGAAAAACTGTTTTTT. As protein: CASSARQGYNEKLFF. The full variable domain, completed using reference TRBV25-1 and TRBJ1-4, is EADIYQTPRYLVIGTGKKITLECSQTMGHDKMYWYQQDPGMELHLIHYSYGVNSTEKGDLSSESTVSRIRTEHFPLTLESARPSHTSQYLCASSARQGYNEKLFFGSGTQLSVL.

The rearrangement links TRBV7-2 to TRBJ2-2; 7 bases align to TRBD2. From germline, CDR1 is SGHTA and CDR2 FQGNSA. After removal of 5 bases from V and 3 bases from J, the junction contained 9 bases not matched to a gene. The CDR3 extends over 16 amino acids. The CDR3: CASSPSWGGYTGELFF. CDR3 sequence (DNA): TGTGCCAGCAGCCCGAGTTGGGGGGGGTACACCGGGGAGCTGTTTTTT.

As DNA, the CDR3 is TGTGCCAGCGGGGATGTGGCCGTCTACGAGCAGTACTTC. Translation: CASGDVAVYEQYF. This chain links TRBV6-5 with TRBJ2-7; D is uncertain. Germline CDR1 reads MNHEY; CDR2 reads SVGAGI. CDR3 length: 13 residues. V gave up 8 bases and J gave up 3 bases, with 14 bases separating them.

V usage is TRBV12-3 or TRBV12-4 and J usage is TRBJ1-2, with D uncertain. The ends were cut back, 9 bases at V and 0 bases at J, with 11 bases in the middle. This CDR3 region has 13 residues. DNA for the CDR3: TGTGCCAGTTTGGGAGGCCCTAACTATGGCTACACCTTC. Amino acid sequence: CASLGGPNYGYTF.

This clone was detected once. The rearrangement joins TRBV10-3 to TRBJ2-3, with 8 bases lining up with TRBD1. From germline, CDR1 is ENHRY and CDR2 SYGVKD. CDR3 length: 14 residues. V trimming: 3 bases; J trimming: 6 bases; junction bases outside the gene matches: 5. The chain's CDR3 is CAISDWTGRDTQYF. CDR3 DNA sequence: TGTGCCATCAGTGATTGGACAGGGAGGGATACGCAGTATTTT.

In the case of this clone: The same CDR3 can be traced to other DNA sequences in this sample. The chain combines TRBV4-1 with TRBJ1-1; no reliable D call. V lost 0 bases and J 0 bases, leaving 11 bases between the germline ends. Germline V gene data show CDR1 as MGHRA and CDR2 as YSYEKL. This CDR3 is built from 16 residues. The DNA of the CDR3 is TGCGCCAGCAGCCAAGATGGCGGCCTCTTGAACACTGAAGCTTTCTTT. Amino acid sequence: CASSQDGGLLNTEAFF.

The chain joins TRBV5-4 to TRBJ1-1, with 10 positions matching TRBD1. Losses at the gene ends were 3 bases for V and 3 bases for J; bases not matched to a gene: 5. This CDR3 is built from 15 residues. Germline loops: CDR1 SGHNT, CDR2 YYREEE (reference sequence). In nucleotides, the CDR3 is TGTGCCAGCAGCTCTGGACAGGGGGTATACACTGAAGCTTTCTTT. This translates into CASSSGQGVYTEAFF.

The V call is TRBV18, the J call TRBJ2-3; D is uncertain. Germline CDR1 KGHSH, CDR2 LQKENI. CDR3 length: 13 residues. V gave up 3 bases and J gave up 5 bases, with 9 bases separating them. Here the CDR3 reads CASSPEMGDTQYF. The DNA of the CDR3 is TGTGCCAGCTCACCCGAGATGGGAGATACGCAGTATTTT.

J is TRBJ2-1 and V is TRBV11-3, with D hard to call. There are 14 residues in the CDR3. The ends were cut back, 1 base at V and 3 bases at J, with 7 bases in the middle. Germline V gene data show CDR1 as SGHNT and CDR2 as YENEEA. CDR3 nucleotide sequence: TGTGCCAGCAGCTTAGGAGGCAACTACAATGAGCAGTTCTTC. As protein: CASSLGGNYNEQFF.

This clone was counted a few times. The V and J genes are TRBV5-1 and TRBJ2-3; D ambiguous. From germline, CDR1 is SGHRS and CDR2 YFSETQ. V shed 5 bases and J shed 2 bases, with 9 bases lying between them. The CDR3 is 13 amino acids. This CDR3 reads CASRYGSTDTQYF. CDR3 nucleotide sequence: TGCGCCAGCAGGTACGGGTCCACAGATACGCAGTATTTT.

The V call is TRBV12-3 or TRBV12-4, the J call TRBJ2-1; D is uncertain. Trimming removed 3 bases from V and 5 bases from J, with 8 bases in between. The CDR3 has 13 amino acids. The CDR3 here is CASSLGHHNEQFF. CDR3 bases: TGTGCCAGCAGTTTGGGCCACCACAATGAGCAGTTCTTC.

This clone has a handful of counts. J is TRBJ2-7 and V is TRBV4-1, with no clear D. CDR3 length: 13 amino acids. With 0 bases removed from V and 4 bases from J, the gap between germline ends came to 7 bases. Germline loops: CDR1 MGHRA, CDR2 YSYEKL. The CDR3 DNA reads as TGCGCCAGCAGCCAAGATATGTCGTACGAGCAGTACGTC. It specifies CASSQDMSYEQYV.

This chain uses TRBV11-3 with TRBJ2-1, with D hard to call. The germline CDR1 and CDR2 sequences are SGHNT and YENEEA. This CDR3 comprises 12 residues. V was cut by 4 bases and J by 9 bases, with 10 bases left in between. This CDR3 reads CASSSLIGEQFF. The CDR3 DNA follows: TGTGCCAGCAGCTCTCTTATAGGTGAGCAGTTCTTC.

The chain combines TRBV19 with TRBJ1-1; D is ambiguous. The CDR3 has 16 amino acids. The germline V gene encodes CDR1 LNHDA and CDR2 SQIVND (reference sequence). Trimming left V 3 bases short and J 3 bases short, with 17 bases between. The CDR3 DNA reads TGTGCCAGTAGTATGGGTAAGTGGGCCAGTGACACTGAAGCTTTCTTT. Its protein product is CASSMGKWASDTEAFF. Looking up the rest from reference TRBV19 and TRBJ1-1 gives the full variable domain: DGGITQSPKYLFRKEGQNVTLSCEQNLNHDAMYWYRQDPGQGLRLIYYSQIVNDFQKGDIAEGYSVSREKKESFPLTVTSAQKNPTAFYLCASSMGKWASDTEAFFGQGTRLTVV.

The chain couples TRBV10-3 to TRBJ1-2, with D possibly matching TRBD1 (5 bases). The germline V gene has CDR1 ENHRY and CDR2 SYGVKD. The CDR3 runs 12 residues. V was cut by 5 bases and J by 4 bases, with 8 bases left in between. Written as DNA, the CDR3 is TGTGCCATCAGTAGGGACGGCTATGGCTACACCTTC. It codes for CAISRDGYGYTF.

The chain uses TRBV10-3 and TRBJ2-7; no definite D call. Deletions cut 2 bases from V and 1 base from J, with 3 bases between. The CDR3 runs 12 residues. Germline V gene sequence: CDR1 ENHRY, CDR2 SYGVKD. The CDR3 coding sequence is TGTGCCATCAGTGAGGCGTCCTACGAGCAGTACTTC. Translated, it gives CAISEASYEQYF.

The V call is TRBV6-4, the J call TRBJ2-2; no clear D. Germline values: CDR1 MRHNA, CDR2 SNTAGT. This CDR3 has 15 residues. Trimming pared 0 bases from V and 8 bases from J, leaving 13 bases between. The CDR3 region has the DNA TGTGCCAGCAGTGACTCGGCCAGGTCGTCTGGGGAGCTGTTTTTT. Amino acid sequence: CASSDSARSSGELFF.

In nucleotides, the CDR3 is TGTGCCAGTAGTATAGGCCAGGGGCCGGGAGCTTTCTTT. Protein: CASSIGQGPGAFF. The gene calls are TRBV19 and TRBJ1-1, with D possibly being TRBD1 (6 bases). V lost 1 base and J lost 10, with 13 bases in between. Germline assignment: CDR1 LNHDA and CDR2 SQIVND (reference sequence). CDR3 size: 13 residues. Full variable domain (remainder filled in from reference TRBV19 and TRBJ1-1): DGGITQSPKYLFRKEGQNVTLSCEQNLNHDAMYWYRQDPGQGLRLIYYSQIVNDFQKGDIAEGYSVSREKKESFPLTVTSAQKNPTAFYLCASSIGQGPGAFFGQGTRLTVV.

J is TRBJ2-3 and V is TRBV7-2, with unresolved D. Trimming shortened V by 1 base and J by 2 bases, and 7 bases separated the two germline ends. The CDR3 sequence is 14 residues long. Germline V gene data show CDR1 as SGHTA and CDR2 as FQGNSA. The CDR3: CASSLGQATDTQYF. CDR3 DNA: TGTGCCAGCAGCTTAGGGCAGGCCACAGATACGCAGTATTTT.

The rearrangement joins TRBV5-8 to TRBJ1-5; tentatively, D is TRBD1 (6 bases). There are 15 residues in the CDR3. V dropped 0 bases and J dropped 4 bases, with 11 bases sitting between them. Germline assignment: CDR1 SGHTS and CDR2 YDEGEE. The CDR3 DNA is TGTGCCAGCAGCTTGGGACAGGCATGGAATCAGCCCCAGCATTTT. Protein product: CASSLGQAWNQPQHF.

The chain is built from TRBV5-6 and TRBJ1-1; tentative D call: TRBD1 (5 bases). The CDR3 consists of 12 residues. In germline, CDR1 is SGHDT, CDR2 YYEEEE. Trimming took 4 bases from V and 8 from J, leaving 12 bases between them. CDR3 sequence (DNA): TGTGCCAGCAGCCCTTATTGGGGCGAAGCTTTCTTT. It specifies CASSPYWGEAFF.

The CDR3 is CATSDARQENYGYTF. The CDR3 DNA reads TGTGCCACCAGTGACGCGAGACAGGAGAACTATGGCTACACCTTC. The rearrangement links TRBV24-1 to TRBJ1-2; D might be TRBD1 (6 bases). Germline V lookup: CDR1 KGHDR, CDR2 SFDVKD. Trimming stripped 4 bases from V and 2 bases from J, with 13 bases between. CDR3 length: 15 residues.

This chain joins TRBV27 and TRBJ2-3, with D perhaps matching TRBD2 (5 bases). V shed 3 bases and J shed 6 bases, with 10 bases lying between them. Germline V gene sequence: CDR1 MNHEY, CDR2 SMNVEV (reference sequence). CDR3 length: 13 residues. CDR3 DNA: TGTGCCAGCAGTTTGAGTCGGAGGGATACGCAGTATTTT. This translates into CASSLSRRDTQYF.

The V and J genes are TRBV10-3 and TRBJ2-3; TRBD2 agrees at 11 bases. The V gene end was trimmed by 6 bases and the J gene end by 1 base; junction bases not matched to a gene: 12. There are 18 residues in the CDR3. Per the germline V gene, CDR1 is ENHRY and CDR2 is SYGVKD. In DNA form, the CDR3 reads TGTGCCATCAGAGGCGGGGCTAGCGGGGGGCCGGGCACAGATACGCAGTATTTT. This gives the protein CAIRGGASGGPGTDTQYF.